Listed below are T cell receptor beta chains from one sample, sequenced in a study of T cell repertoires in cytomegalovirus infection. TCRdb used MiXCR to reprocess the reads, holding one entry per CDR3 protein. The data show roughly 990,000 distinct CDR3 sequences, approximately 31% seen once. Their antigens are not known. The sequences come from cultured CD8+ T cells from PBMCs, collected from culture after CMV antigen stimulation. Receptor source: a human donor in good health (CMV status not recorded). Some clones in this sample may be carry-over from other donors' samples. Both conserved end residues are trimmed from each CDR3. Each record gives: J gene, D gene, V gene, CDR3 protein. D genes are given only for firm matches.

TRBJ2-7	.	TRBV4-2	ASSHPSGEQY
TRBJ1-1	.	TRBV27	ASSLGIMNTEAF
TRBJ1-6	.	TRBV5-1	ASRLHRDGTLH
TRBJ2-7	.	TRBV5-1	ASSLGSQASYEQY
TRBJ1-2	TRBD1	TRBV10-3	ATLRAGGLYGYT
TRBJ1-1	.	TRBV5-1	ASSPAYKASLEAAF
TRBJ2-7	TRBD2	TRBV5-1	ASSLALSSGSYEQY
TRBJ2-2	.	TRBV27	ASSLSRTGRAGELF
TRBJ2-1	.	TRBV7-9	ASSARDGGAMEQF
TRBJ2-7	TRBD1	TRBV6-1	ARGQGGEQY
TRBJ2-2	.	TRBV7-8	ASSSSVANTGELF
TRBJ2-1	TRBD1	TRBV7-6	ASSLRRQGRPNEQF
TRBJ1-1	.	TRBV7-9	ASNALQGTEAF
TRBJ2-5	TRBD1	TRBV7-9	ASSLEDRGPETQY
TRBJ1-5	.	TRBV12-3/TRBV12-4	ASSAGGLGGQPQH
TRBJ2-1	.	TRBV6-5	ASSYYRPPNEQF
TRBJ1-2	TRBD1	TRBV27	ASRDRGDYGYT
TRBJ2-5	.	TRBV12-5	ASGFPPGQETQY
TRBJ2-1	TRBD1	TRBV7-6	ASSRGQYYNEQF
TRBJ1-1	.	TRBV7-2	ASRELDSIMNTEAF
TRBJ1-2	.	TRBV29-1	SVEAPGGAGYGYT
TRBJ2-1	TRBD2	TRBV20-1	SAIPGGVGEQF
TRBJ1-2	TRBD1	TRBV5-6	ASSTGAGYGYT
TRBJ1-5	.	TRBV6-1	ASSEAKQPQH
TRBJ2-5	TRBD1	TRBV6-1	ASRRIWTGEPQETQY
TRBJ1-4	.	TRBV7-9	ASSSPGPAQDGWKLF
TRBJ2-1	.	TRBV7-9	ASSLPGGPGNEQF
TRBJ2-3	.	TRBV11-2	ASSLRAGSTDTQY
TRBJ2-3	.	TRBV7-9	ASSSSSYGQY
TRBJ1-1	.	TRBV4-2	ASSQPVTGLNTEAF
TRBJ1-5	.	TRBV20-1	SARPGGNQPQH
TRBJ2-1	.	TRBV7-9	ASMGGASKQF
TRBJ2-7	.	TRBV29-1	SVARRGGYEQY
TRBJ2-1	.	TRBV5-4	ASSPYREKNRDRFDNEQF
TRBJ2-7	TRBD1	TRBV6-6	ASSPTKMTGAGEQY
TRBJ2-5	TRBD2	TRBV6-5	ASSYLAGDSETQY
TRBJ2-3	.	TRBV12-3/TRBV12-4	ASSTTRPPDTQY